The 15 T cell receptor beta chains below were found in one sample sequenced in a study of T-cell memory formation after mild COVID-19. Via MiXCR, TCRdb re-called the 5' RACE reads, giving one row per CDR3 protein. The table shows a few hundred thousand distinct CDR3 sequences, with more than 25% occurring only once. The sample was PBMCs or a T cell subset sorted from them (not recorded which). The receptors originated from an adult woman who had mild COVID-19 (a few samples of this study predate the infection). Cell type and time point are not known.

V and J are TRBV15 and TRBJ2-1; D gene unclear. The CDR3 is 12 residues long. Germline lookup yields CDR1 LNHNV and CDR2 YYDKDF (reference sequence). Between the trimmed V and J ends, which lost 0 bases and 12 bases, there was a span of 9 bases. The CDR3 is CATSRDNQAQFF. In nucleotides, the CDR3 is TGTGCCACCAGCAGAGATAATCAAGCGCAGTTCTTC.

This clonotype turned up a few times. The chain links TRBV5-1 to TRBJ1-1, with 10 bases that match TRBD1. Germline V gene data show CDR1 as SGHRS and CDR2 as YFSETQ. The CDR3 spans 17 residues. The V gene end was trimmed by 1 base and the J gene end by 3 bases; junction bases not matched to a gene: 9. DNA of the CDR3: TGCGCCAGCAGCTTGAGGACAGGGGGGTTCGGGGACACTGAAGCTTTCTTT. This sequence encodes CASSLRTGGFGDTEAFF.

This clonotype was counted a few times. This chain uses TRBV20-1 with TRBJ2-7; TRBD1 agrees at 8 bases. V lost 3 bases, J lost 3 bases, and 16 bases stayed unmatched. Germline assignment: CDR1 DFQATT and CDR2 SNEGSKA (reference sequence). The CDR3 contains 17 residues. The CDR3: CSASDLPRDRPRYEQYF. DNA of the CDR3: TGCAGTGCTAGTGATCTCCCGAGGGACAGGCCTCGCTACGAGCAGTACTTC.

The genes are TRBV19 and TRBJ2-4; D remains unclear. Deletions cut 1 base from V and 1 base from J, with 11 bases between. This CDR3 has 16 residues. CDR1 and CDR2 (germline): LNHDA, SQIVND (reference sequence). The CDR3 is CASSIGDSWAKNIQYF. For the CDR3, the DNA is TGTGCCAGTAGTATAGGTGACTCCTGGGCCAAAAACATTCAGTACTTC.

The sample holds a few counts of this clonotype. This rearrangement joins TRBV9 to TRBJ2-5; 7 bases line up with TRBD1. After removal of 3 bases from V and 2 bases from J, the junction contained 7 bases not matched to a gene. From germline, CDR1 is SGDLS and CDR2 YYNGEE. The CDR3 extends over 15 amino acids. The CDR3 coding sequence is TGTGCCAGCAGCGGGGACGGGACAGCTCAAGAGACCCAGTACTTC. It is translated as CASSGDGTAQETQYF.

The rearrangement joins TRBV3-1 to TRBJ2-2; tentative D call: TRBD2 (6 bases). This CDR3 is 15 amino acids long. Germline CDR1 and CDR2: LGHDT and YNNKEL (reference sequence). Trimming removed 3 bases at V and 4 bases at J, with 12 bases between. DNA of the CDR3: TGTGCCAGCAGCCAGACTTGGGAGGTCACCGGGGAGCTGTTTTTT. Translated, it gives CASSQTWEVTGELFF.

This clonotype was recorded a few times. The genes are TRBV27 and TRBJ2-1; no firm D call. Trimming left V 0 bases short and J 4 bases short, with 10 bases between. Germline V CDR1 and CDR2: MNHEY, SMNVEV (reference sequence). The CDR3 has 15 residues. CDR3 amino acids: CASSLSIGRYNEQFF. Here the CDR3 DNA reads TGTGCCAGCAGTTTATCGATTGGCAGATACAATGAGCAGTTCTTC.

This chain links TRBV11-2 with TRBJ2-7, with a possible D match to TRBD2 (5 bases). Trimming cost V 4 bases and J 2 bases, with 12 bases left between them. Germline values: CDR1 SGHAT, CDR2 FQNNGV. This CDR3 region has 14 residues. The CDR3: CASSSDFGTYEQYF. The CDR3 nucleotides are TGTGCCAGCAGCTCCGATTTCGGGACCTACGAGCAGTACTTC.

This clonotype was seen a few times. The chain is built from TRBV12-3 or TRBV12-4 and TRBJ2-2; perhaps TRBD2 as D (6 bases). This CDR3 spans 15 amino acids. With 6 bases removed from V and 9 bases from J, the gap between germline ends came to 20 bases. CDR3 loop: CASSPLGGVDRELFF. CDR3 nucleotides: TGTGCCAGCAGCCCCCTTGGCGGGGTTGACCGGGAGCTGTTTTTT.

This clonotype was seen many times. The J gene is TRBJ2-2, the V gene TRBV10-3, with D possibly being TRBD2 (5 bases). From germline, CDR1 is ENHRY and CDR2 SYGVKD. The CDR3 extends over 16 amino acids. V was trimmed by 2 bases and J by 5 bases, leaving 15 bases between them. CDR3: CAISEPQRTGTGELFF. The CDR3 bases are TGTGCCATCAGTGAGCCGCAGCGGACCGGGACCGGGGAGCTGTTTTTT.

This clonotype was found a few times. This chain joins TRBV7-6 and TRBJ1-1; D is unclear. Trimming shortened V by 5 bases and J by 4 bases, and 14 bases separated the two germline ends. From germline, CDR1 is SGHVS and CDR2 FNYEAQ. The CDR3 is made up of 14 amino acids. CDR3 loop: CASSPQEKGTEAFF. The CDR3 DNA is TGTGCCAGCAGCCCTCAAGAAAAGGGCACTGAAGCTTTCTTT.

The chain has TRBV6-2 or TRBV6-3 and TRBJ1-2; a weak D match, TRBD1 (5 bases). The CDR3 covers 15 residues. The germline gives CDR1 MNHEY, CDR2 SVGEGT. Trimming pared 0 bases from V and 4 bases from J, leaving 12 bases between. The DNA of the CDR3 is TGTGCCAGCAGTTACTCGATGGTCCAGGGCTATGGCTACACCTTC. Translating it yields CASSYSMVQGYGYTF.

V gene TRBV15 combines with J gene TRBJ2-5; 11 nucleotides match TRBD2. The germline gives CDR1 LNHNV, CDR2 YYDKDF (reference sequence). The CDR3 extends over 17 amino acids. J was trimmed by 1 base and V by 5 bases; bases with no gene match: 9. The CDR3 loop is CATSGHEGLAAQETQYF. The CDR3 nucleotides are TGTGCCACCAGCGGCCATGAGGGACTAGCGGCCCAAGAGACCCAGTACTTC.

In this sample, this clonotype turned up a few times. The CDR3 sequence is CATGTGSFGNTIYF. The CDR3 coding sequence is TGTGCCACCGGGACAGGCAGTTTTGGAAACACCATATATTTT. The chain has TRBV3-1 and TRBJ1-3, with TRBD1 matching 8 bases. V lost 10 bases to trimming and J lost 3 bases; unmatched junction nucleotides: 8. CDR3 length: 14 residues. Germline CDR1 reads LGHDT; CDR2 reads YNNKEL (reference sequence).

This chain's CDR3 is CSVANYGYTF. The CDR3 nucleotides are TGCAGCGTGGCCAACTATGGCTACACCTTC. The chain combines TRBV29-1 with TRBJ1-2; the D is unclear. Germline V CDR1 and CDR2: SQVTM, ANQGSEA. With 6 bases removed from V and 2 bases from J, the gap between germline ends came to 4 bases. The CDR3 has 10 amino acids.